This T cell receptor beta chain emerged from a study of vaccination and CD4 T cells after COVID-19. This clonotype was recorded a few times. The antigen is unknown. Study-wide findings and caveats: Spike mono-reactivity was found in 304 of the 307 vaccine-specific clones identified in convalescent patients.

The study sequenced cultured CD4+ T cell DNA using the Oncomine TCR Beta short-read assay. TCRdb ran MiXCR on the PCR reads and lists one entry per CDR3 protein. The top ten hold roughly 9.2% of the sample, which has around 10,000 distinct CDR3 sequences, roughly 28% seen once. CDR1 and CDR2 from the germline V gene are SGHDT and YYEEEE. V lost 0 bases and J lost 4, with 10 bases in between. The CDR3 loop spans 14 amino acids. The treatment denotes: roughly 11-day PBMC culture with coronavirus spike peptide pools or control peptides (ViraFEST assay). First, ViraFEST expanded antigen-specific T cells with peptide pools, and next it sequenced the TCRs. Per-well cultures of around 2 million PBMCs received 8 to 10 IU/ml IL-2 and approximately 9.1 ug/ml peptide pools.

The origin of this receptor is a human donor who had recovered from COVID-19. The material sequenced was CD4+ T cells from blood, cultured in vitro. The chain uses TRBV5-6 and TRBJ2-5, with D perhaps TRBD1 or TRBD2 (5 bases each). CDR3: CASSLVEGLETQYF. The CDR3 DNA reads TGTGCCAGCAGCTTGGTAGAGGGGCTAGAGACCCAGTACTTC.